This entry lists 15 T cell receptor beta chains sequenced from one sample in a study of T-cell memory formation after mild COVID-19. TCRdb fed the 5' RACE reads into MiXCR, producing one record per CDR3 protein. The data contain 140,000 or so distinct CDR3 sequences, 6% to 7% of them singletons. The source material was PBMCs or a T cell subset sorted from them (not recorded which). All receptors derive from an adult woman who had mild COVID-19 (a few samples of this study predate the infection). Cell type and time point are not known.

The table lists this clonotype with many counts. The chain employs TRBV30 and TRBJ2-7; TRBD1 is a possible D gene (6 bases). Germline CDR1 GTSNPN, CDR2 SVGIG (reference sequence). Trimming pared 0 bases from V and 2 bases from J, leaving 11 bases between. The CDR3 extends over 14 amino acids. The CDR3 nucleotides are TGTGCCTGGAGTGTACGCCAGGGGACCTACGAGCAGTACTTC. It translates to CAWSVRQGTYEQYF.

In its sample, this clonotype was seen many times. The gene calls are TRBV7-2 and TRBJ2-3; D is uncertain. The ends were cut back, 4 bases at V and 2 bases at J, with 4 bases in the middle. The CDR3 spans 12 residues. The germline V gene has CDR1 SGHTA and CDR2 FQGNSA. The CDR3 nucleotides read TGTGCCAGCAGCTCGCCCACAGATACGCAGTATTTT. Translation gives CASSSPTDTQYF.

The chain recombines TRBV7-3 with TRBJ2-1; TRBD1 is a possible D gene (6 bases). Germline-derived CDR1 and CDR2 are SGHTA and FQGTGA. This CDR3 spans 13 amino acids. V lost 3 bases and J lost 7, with 10 bases in between. The CDR3 loop reads CASSFPGANEQFF. In nucleotides, the CDR3 is TGTGCCAGCAGCTTCCCAGGGGCGAATGAGCAGTTCTTC.

A few counts support this clonotype. The rearrangement joins TRBV7-2 to TRBJ2-1; D might be TRBD2 (5 bases). The CDR3 runs to 15 residues. V was clipped by 1 base and J by 6 bases, with 13 bases between them. Germline-derived CDR1 and CDR2 are SGHTA and FQGNSA. DNA for the CDR3: TGTGCCAGCAGCTTAGGACTAACTAGTCCCAATGAGCAGTTCTTC. This sequence encodes CASSLGLTSPNEQFF.

This clonotype showed up just a few times. The rearrangement uses TRBV9 and TRBJ2-5; 12 bases match TRBD2. The germline V gene encodes CDR1 SGDLS and CDR2 YYNGEE. The CDR3 totals 17 residues. Trimming at V came to 3 bases and at J to 5 bases, leaving 11 bases not matched to a gene. DNA of the CDR3: TGTGCCAGCAGCGCTGGGCCTGCTAGCGGGGGGGTTGAGACCCAGTACTTC. This gives the protein CASSAGPASGGVETQYF.

This clonotype was counted ten times or more. This chain uses TRBV7-6 with TRBJ2-2, with 9 bases that match TRBD2. The CDR3 sequence is 17 residues long. The J segment lost 7 bases and the V segment lost 5 bases, leaving 14 bases of the junction unmatched. CDR1 and CDR2 from the germline V gene are SGHVS and FNYEAQ. The CDR3 is CASSPLGRGGQSGELFF. The DNA of the CDR3 is TGTGCCAGCAGCCCCTTAGGGCGGGGGGGCCAAAGCGGGGAGCTGTTTTTT. The full variable domain, in which reference TRBV7-6 and TRBJ2-2 provide the parts outside the CDR3, is GAGVSQSPRYKVTKRGQDVALRCDPISGHVSLYWYRQALGQGPEFLTYFNYEAQQDKSGLPNDRFSAERPEGSISTLTIQRTEQRDSAMYRCASSPLGRGGQSGELFFGEGSRLTVL.

This clonotype was seen a handful of times. The chain is built from TRBV4-1 and TRBJ1-2, with D maybe TRBD1 (6 bases). The germline V gene encodes CDR1 MGHRA and CDR2 YSYEKL. The V gene lost 0 bases and the J gene lost 4 bases, with 15 bases spanning the gap. The CDR3 is made up of 16 amino acids. The CDR3 DNA reads TGCGCCAGCAGCCAAGAGGCGCAGACAGGAGCCTATGGCTACACCTTC. Translated, it gives CASSQEAQTGAYGYTF.

This clonotype was picked up many times. The gene calls are TRBV20-1 and TRBJ2-7; TRBD2 might be the D (5 bases). The CDR3 has 15 amino acids. Looked up from germline, CDR1 is DFQATT and CDR2 is SNEGSKA (reference sequence). With 6 bases removed from V and 2 bases from J, the gap between germline ends came to 20 bases. CDR3 protein: CSASPRAGFTYEQYF. CDR3 DNA: TGCAGTGCCTCACCCCGGGCGGGTTTCACCTACGAGCAGTACTTC.

The chain recombines TRBV18 with TRBJ1-5, with D unresolved. This CDR3 spans 13 amino acids. V was cut by 6 bases and J by 5 bases, with 11 bases left in between. From germline, CDR1 is KGHSH and CDR2 LQKENI. The CDR3 DNA sequence: TGTGCCAGCTCCCGCTTAGCAGATCAGCCCCAGCATTTT. Translation gives CASSRLADQPQHF.

This clonotype was seen ten or more times. The J gene is TRBJ1-3, the V gene TRBV5-1; 8 bases line up with TRBD1. Germline assignment: CDR1 SGHRS and CDR2 YFSETQ. The CDR3 is made up of 16 amino acids. The V gene end was trimmed by 4 bases and the J gene end by 0 bases; junction bases not matched to a gene: 6. CDR3 region: CASSTGQVYSGNTIYF. In DNA, the CDR3 is TGCGCCAGCAGCACGGGACAGGTCTACTCTGGAAACACCATATATTTT. The full variable domain, in which reference TRBV5-1 and TRBJ1-3 provide the parts outside the CDR3, is KAGVTQTPRYLIKTRGQQVTLSCSPISGHRSVSWYQQTPGQGLQFLFEYFSETQRNKGNFPGRFSGRQFSNSRSEMNVSTLELGDSALYLCASSTGQVYSGNTIYFGEGSWLTVV.

This chain uses TRBV10-3 with TRBJ1-5; TRBD1 might be the D (5 bases). Per germline, CDR1 ENHRY and CDR2 SYGVKD. The CDR3 sequence is 14 residues long. V shed 5 bases and J shed 1 base, with 9 bases lying between them. In nucleotides, the CDR3 is TGTGCCATCAGTCGGCAGGGAAGCAATCAGCCCCAGCATTTT. This sequence encodes CAISRQGSNQPQHF.

This clonotype was counted a few times. This chain connects TRBV7-9 to TRBJ1-4; D is unclear. The V and J ends lost 5 bases and 4 bases respectively, with 5 bases between them. CDR3 length: 12 amino acids. CDR1 is SEHNR and CDR2 is FQNEAQ in the germline V gene (reference sequence). Here the CDR3 reads CASSRHNEKLFF. The DNA for the CDR3 is TGTGCCAGCAGCCGTCATAATGAAAAACTGTTTTTT.

This clonotype has only a few counts. The V call is TRBV10-3, the J call TRBJ2-1; 9 bases agree with TRBD2. This CDR3 has 16 residues. The junction had 14 bases not matched to a gene; V was cut back by 8 bases and J by 6 bases. CDR1 ENHRY and CDR2 SYGVKD come from the germline V gene. The CDR3 nucleotides read TGTGCCATCGGTGCCAGCGGGGGGTTCCAGGGCAATGAGCAGTTCTTC. This codes for CAIGASGGFQGNEQFF.

The chain combines TRBV4-3 with TRBJ1-6; 9 bases line up with TRBD1. Germline V CDR1 and CDR2: LGHNA, YSLEER. V lost 3 bases to trimming and J lost 9 bases; unmatched junction nucleotides: 15. The CDR3 spans 18 residues. CDR3 nucleotides: TGCGCCAGCAGCCATCGACATCTACAGGGGGCGAAAGTTTCACCCCTCCACTTT. This translates into CASSHRHLQGAKVSPLHF.

At least ten counts were recorded for this clonotype. The V gene is TRBV6-5, the J gene TRBJ2-7; D perhaps matches TRBD1 (8 bases). The germline V gene encodes CDR1 MNHEY and CDR2 SVGAGI. With 0 bases removed from V and 3 bases from J, the gap between germline ends came to 15 bases. CDR3 length equals 16 residues. This CDR3 reads CASSYSRTGRGYEQYF. CDR3 coding DNA: TGTGCCAGCAGTTACTCGAGGACAGGGAGGGGCTACGAGCAGTACTTC.